Listed below are T cell receptor beta chains from one sample, sequenced in a study of PD-1 blockade in mismatch repair-deficient tumors. Sequenced by immunoSEQ multiplex PCR; TCRdb stores in-frame clones only, minus some. This sample has tens of thousands of clones, with 81% found just once. The starting material was peripheral blood, obtained 12 weeks after starting pembrolizumab. Source of these receptors: an adult with mismatch repair-deficient cancer. CDR3s include the opening cysteine and the closing phenylalanine or tryptophan. The D gene is left open where the match is weak. The size field is filled for only some rows; it gives once, few, many or a size class.

TRBV9	.	TRBJ2-7	.	TGTGCCAGCAGCGTAGGATCTAGCGCCTCCTACGAGCAGTACTTC	CASSVGSSASYEQYF
TRBV6-6	TRBD2	TRBJ2-7	.	TGTGCCAGCAGCTACGGGACTAGCGGCTACGAGCAGTACTTC	CASSYGTSGYEQYF
TRBV2	TRBD2	TRBJ2-1	.	TGTGCCAGCAGTACCCCAGCGGGAGATCCCTACAATGAGCAGTTCTTC	CASSTPAGDPYNEQFF
TRBV27	.	TRBJ1-2	.	TGTGCCAGCAGTCTAGGGTCCTCTAACTATGGCTACACCTTC	CASSLGSSNYGYTF
TRBV20-1	.	TRBJ1-4	.	TGCAGTGGTGCTACTAATGAAAAACTGTTTTTT	CSGATNEKLFF
TRBV10-2	TRBD1	TRBJ1-1	.	TGCGCCAGCAGAGACAGGGTAGGTGGCACTGAAGCTTTCTTT	CASRDRVGGTEAFF
TRBV30	.	TRBJ2-3	few	TGTGCCTGGACGAACACAGATACGCAGTATTTT	CAWTNTDTQYF
TRBV4-1	TRBD1	TRBJ1-1	.	TGCGCCAGCAGCCGGCCTGACAGGGGGGCCACTGAAGCTTTCTTT	CASSRPDRGATEAFF
TRBV6-5	.	TRBJ2-3	.	TGTGCCAGCAGAGCAGATACGCAGTATTTT	CASRADTQYF
TRBV29-1	.	TRBJ2-1	.	TGCAGCGTTGCTCCAACATCCAATGAGCAGTTCTTC	CSVAPTSNEQFF
TRBV29-1	.	TRBJ1-2	.	TGCAGCGTTGAATGGAAAAACTATGGCTACACCTTC	CSVEWKNYGYTF
TRBV4-2	.	TRBJ2-1	.	TGTGCCAGCAGCCAAGTGGGCGGGCTCGATGAGCAGTTCTTC	CASSQVGGLDEQFF
TRBV7-9	.	TRBJ1-5	.	TGTGCCAGCAGCTTCGATCCGGGGAATCAGCCCCAGCATTTT	CASSFDPGNQPQHF
TRBV6-5	TRBD1	TRBJ1-5	.	TGTGCCACCAATCCGGGAGGGACAGGGGCACGACCCCAGCATTTT	CATNPGGTGARPQHF
TRBV27	.	TRBJ1-4	.	TGTGCCAGCAGTTTACTGAATCAAGGCAGGGCGAAAAGATATAATGAAAAACTGTTTTTT	CASSLLNQGRAKRYNEKLFF
TRBV5-4	.	TRBJ2-5	.	TGTGCCAGCAGCTTGGGGCAGCAGGAGACCCAGTACTTC	CASSLGQQETQYF
TRBV15	.	TRBJ1-5	.	TGTGCCACCTCTCGGGGGGGCTATGGCAATCAGCCCCAGCATTTT	CATSRGGYGNQPQHF
TRBV6-1	.	TRBJ2-1	.	TGTGCCAGCAGTCCTTTGACAGAATACAATGAGCAGTTCTTC	CASSPLTEYNEQFF
TRBV10-3	TRBD1	TRBJ1-2	once	TGTGCCATCAGTGAGTCCGGGGAGGGGGCTTACTATGGCTACACCTTC	CAISESGEGAYYGYTF
TRBV2	.	TRBJ1-1	.	TGTGCCAGTAGCGGACAGATGAACACTGAAGCTTTCTTT	CASSGQMNTEAFF
TRBV9	TRBD2	TRBJ2-6	.	TGTGCCAGCAGCGTAAGCCTAGCGGGAGCCGGGGCCAACGTCCTGACTTTC	CASSVSLAGAGANVLTF
TRBV27	.	TRBJ1-2	few	TGTGCCAGCAGGTGGGGAAACAGGGCGGATGGCTACACCTTC	CASRWGNRADGYTF
TRBV11-3	TRBD1	TRBJ2-7	.	TGTGCCAGCAGCTCCCGACAGGGTGGAAACGAGCAGTACTTC	CASSSRQGGNEQYF
TRBV19	.	TRBJ1-4	once	TGTGCCAGTACCGCAGGTTTCGGGGAAAAACTGTTTTTT	CASTAGFGEKLFF
TRBV30	.	TRBJ2-7	few	TGTGCCTTGGAGGGGCGTTTCTACGAGCAGTACTTC	CALEGRFYEQYF
TRBV2	.	TRBJ1-1	.	TGTGCCAGCAGCAAGGACAGCTATAGCACTGAAGCTTTCTTT	CASSKDSYSTEAFF
TRBV18	.	TRBJ1-5	few	TGTGCCAGCTCACCGTACAATAATCAGCCCCAGCATTTT	CASSPYNNQPQHF
TRBV14	.	TRBJ2-1	.	TGTGCCAGCAGCCCTCGGGGGCACAATGAGCAGTTCTTC	CASSPRGHNEQFF
TRBV5-6	TRBD1	TRBJ2-1	.	TGTGCCAGCAGCTTAGACAGGGCGATTTGGAATGAGCAGTTCTTC	CASSLDRAIWNEQFF
TRBV27	TRBD1	TRBJ2-2	.	TGTGCCAGCAGTTTGGCTCTTGGGAGACAGGGACCCGGCACCGGGGAGCTGTTTTTT	CASSLALGRQGPGTGELFF
TRBV7-8	.	TRBJ1-1	.	TGTGCCAGCAGCTTAGAGGTAACGGAGAACACTGAAGCTTTCTTT	CASSLEVTENTEAFF
TRBV18	TRBD1	TRBJ2-3	.	TGTGCCAGCTCACCACCAGCGACAGGGGGCACAGATACGCAGTATTTT	CASSPPATGGTDTQYF
TRBV6-1	.	TRBJ2-2	once	TGTGCCAGCAGTGAAGCGCTAGGGGGCGGGAGCGGGGAGCTGTTTTTT	CASSEALGGGSGELFF
TRBV5-1	.	TRBJ1-5	.	TGCGCCAGCAGCTTGGCGGGGGCTGGTCAGCCCCAGCATTTT	CASSLAGAGQPQHF
TRBV6-1	TRBD2	TRBJ2-1	.	TGTGCCAGCAGTGAAGGACTAGCGGGAGGAAATGAGCAGTTCTTC	CASSEGLAGGNEQFF
TRBV5-1	.	TRBJ1-1	.	TGCGCCAGCAGCTTGAGCGGGGGGCTAACTGAAGCTTTCTTT	CASSLSGGLTEAFF
TRBV27	.	TRBJ2-7	.	TGTGCCAGCAGTTTAGAACCTTTTGGCGAGCAGTACTTC	CASSLEPFGEQYF
TRBV29-1	.	TRBJ2-1	.	TGCAGCGTTGCCCGGGACGTCTACAATGAGCAGTTCTTC	CSVARDVYNEQFF
TRBV2	TRBD1	TRBJ1-5	.	TGTGCCAGCAGTGCAAACCGACAGGGAGTTCAGCCCCAGCATTTT	CASSANRQGVQPQHF
TRBV28	TRBD1	TRBJ1-1	.	TGTGCCAGCGGGGGGACAGGGGGCGCGTACACTGAAGCTTTCTTT	CASGGTGGAYTEAFF
TRBV11-3	.	TRBJ2-5	.	TGTGCCAGCAGCTTGCGATTCAGAGGGGAGACCCAGTACTTC	CASSLRFRGETQYF
TRBV5-6	.	TRBJ2-6	.	TGTGCCAGCAGCAAACCGAGAGGCTCTGGGGCCAACGTCCTGACTTTC	CASSKPRGSGANVLTF
TRBV2	TRBD1	TRBJ1-3	.	TGTGCCAGCAGTGGGGACAGCGCTGGAAACACCATATATTTT	CASSGDSAGNTIYF
TRBV29-1	.	TRBJ1-2	.	TGCAGCGTTGAGTCGGGGAGAGCTGGCTACACCTTC	CSVESGRAGYTF
TRBV2	.	TRBJ2-6	.	TGTGCCAGCAGTGTCACAGATACTGGGGCCAACGTCCTGACTTTC	CASSVTDTGANVLTF
TRBV11-2	.	TRBJ1-1	.	TGTGCCAGCAGCTTAATCGGAGTGTTGGGGACTGAAGCTTTCTTT	CASSLIGVLGTEAFF
TRBV27	TRBD2	TRBJ2-1	.	TGTGCCAGCAGTTCAAACCTCGGACTAGCGGGAGGTAATGAGCAGTTCTTC	CASSSNLGLAGGNEQFF
TRBV7-3	.	TRBJ2-1	.	TGTGCCAGCAGCCTACTAGCCCACAATGAGCAGTTCTTC	CASSLLAHNEQFF
TRBV4-1	.	TRBJ1-2	.	TGCGCCAGCAGCCAAGACCATACCCCCGGGTCGCGCTACACCTTC	CASSQDHTPGSRYTF